Each of the 20 T cell receptor beta chains below was sequenced from the same sample in a study of OX40 agonist ivuxolimab in advanced cancers. The data were produced by immunoSEQ multiplex PCR, yet TCRdb's version contains in-frame clones alone and is incomplete. The repertoire holds about 19,000 clones, with around 80% as singletons. The input for sequencing was CD4+ or CD8+ T cells sorted from blood, taken in a trial of the OX40 agonist ivuxolimab. These receptor sequences come from an adult with an advanced solid tumor such as melanoma, head and neck, liver or kidney cancer.

This chain uses TRBV21-1 with TRBJ2-4. TRBV21-1 is a pseudogene segment. The CDR3 is 15 amino acids. The CDR3 nucleotides read TGTGCTCTAGACACAGCCGTTCTAGCCAAAAACATTCAGTACTTC. It codes for CALDTAVLAKNIQYF.

The chain employs TRBV29-1 and TRBJ2-5; unclear D gene. The CDR3 has 14 amino acids. V was pared by 1 base and J by 5 bases, with 14 bases between. Germline V gene sequence: CDR1 SQVTM, CDR2 ANQGSEA. CDR3 in amino acids: CSVEGGRHGETQYF. The CDR3 nucleotides are TGCAGCGTTGAAGGAGGCCGCCACGGGGAGACCCAGTACTTC.

The chain recombines TRBV7-6 with TRBJ1-4; 10 positions agree with TRBD1. In germline, CDR1 is SGHVS, CDR2 FNYEAQ. Trimming cost V 5 bases and J 5 bases; bases outside gene matches: 8. This CDR3 contains 16 residues. DNA of the CDR3: TGTGCCAGCAGCCCTCCCCCGGGACAGGGGAATGAAAAACTGTTTTTT. Amino acids: CASSPPPGQGNEKLFF.

The J gene is TRBJ1-1, the V gene TRBV7-9; weak D call: TRBD1 (5 bases). The CDR3 spans 14 residues. V gave up 8 bases and J gave up 1 base, with 14 bases separating them. Germline CDR1 is SEHNR and CDR2 is FQNEAQ (reference sequence). The CDR3 nucleotides read TGTGCCAGCGGGTTAGGGGAGGCGAACACTGAAGCTTTCTTT. This sequence encodes CASGLGEANTEAFF.

J is TRBJ2-7 and V is TRBV5-4; either TRBD1 or TRBD2 may fit D (8 bases each). The CDR3 runs to 14 residues. V was pared by 2 bases and J by 3 bases, with 12 bases between. The germline CDR1 and CDR2 sequences are SGHNT and YYREEE (reference sequence). The CDR3 region is CASSFSGTGYEQYF. Written as DNA, the CDR3 is TGTGCCAGCAGCTTTAGCGGGACAGGCTACGAGCAGTACTTC. Full variable domain (outside the CDR3, taken from reference TRBV5-4 and TRBJ2-7): ETGVTQSPTHLIKTRGQQVTLRCSSQSGHNTVSWYQQALGQGPQFIFQYYREEENGRGNFPPRFSGLQFPNYSSELNVNALELDDSALYLCASSFSGTGYEQYFGPGTRLTVT.

CDR3 in amino acids: CASIRGGTQYF. In nucleotides, the CDR3 is TGTGCCAGTATCCGGGGAGGTACGCAGTATTTT. This rearrangement joins TRBV19 to TRBJ2-3; TRBD2 is a possible D gene (6 bases). Per the germline V gene, CDR1 is LNHDA and CDR2 is SQIVND (reference sequence). The CDR3 is 11 amino acids. V lost 7 bases and J 8 bases, leaving 10 bases between the germline ends.

This chain joins TRBV6-5 and TRBJ1-2; no definite D call. Germline V CDR1 and CDR2: MNHEY, SVGAGI. Deletions cut 2 bases from V and 8 bases from J, with 15 bases between. This CDR3 is built from 14 residues. DNA of the CDR3: TGTGCCAGCAGTTACCTCGGGCAGACGGAGGGCTACACCTTC. Translating it yields CASSYLGQTEGYTF.

This clone was recorded only once. The chain recombines TRBV11-2 with TRBJ2-1; unclear D gene. Germline V gene lookup returns CDR1 SGHAT and CDR2 FQNNGV. The CDR3 is 12 amino acids. V shed 3 bases and J shed 6 bases, with 6 bases lying between them. This CDR3 is CASSLGFNEQFF. The CDR3 DNA reads TGTGCCAGCAGCTTGGGGTTCAATGAGCAGTTCTTC.

J is TRBJ2-2 and V is TRBV27, with D perhaps matching TRBD1 (5 bases). Trimming took 1 base from V and 7 from J, leaving 13 bases between them. This CDR3 has 15 amino acids. Germline values: CDR1 MNHEY, CDR2 SMNVEV (reference sequence). Here the CDR3 DNA reads TGTGCCAGCAGTTTATTACGGACAATGGGCGGGGAGCTGTTTTTT. It specifies CASSLLRTMGGELFF.

The V and J genes are TRBV13 and TRBJ2-3, with 7 nucleotides matching TRBD1. Germline V gene data show CDR1 as PRHDT and CDR2 as FYEKMQ (reference sequence). V was pared by 2 bases and J by 13 bases, with 3 bases of the junction left unmatched. This CDR3 is 11 amino acids long. This CDR3 reads CASSLRGPKYF. DNA for the CDR3: TGTGCCAGCAGCTTAAGGGGGCCGAAGTATTTT.

This sequence joins TRBV4-1 and TRBJ2-1, with a tentative D call TRBD1 (6 bases). The germline CDR1 and CDR2 sequences are MGHRA and YSYEKL. V lost 0 bases and J 6 bases, leaving 9 bases between the germline ends. The length of the CDR3 is 14 residues. CDR3 amino acids: CASSQDRGGNEQFF. CDR3 bases: TGCGCCAGCAGCCAAGACAGGGGCGGCAATGAGCAGTTCTTC.

This rearrangement joins TRBV19 to TRBJ2-1; TRBD2 matches at 12 bases. CDR1 is LNHDA, CDR2 SQIVND, per germline (reference sequence). V trimming: 4 bases; J trimming: 7 bases; junction bases outside the gene matches: 5. The CDR3 extends over 15 amino acids. The CDR3 loop reads CASSTTSGSGNEQFF. The CDR3 nucleotides read TGTGCCAGTAGTACGACTAGCGGGAGTGGTAATGAGCAGTTCTTC.

The chain uses TRBV18 and TRBJ2-1; 8 nucleotides align to TRBD1. V lost 10 bases, J lost 7 bases, and 6 bases stayed unmatched. Germline V lookup: CDR1 KGHSH, CDR2 LQKENI. CDR3 length equals 12 residues. Here the CDR3 reads CATGGYQNEQFF. The CDR3 coding sequence is TGTGCCACAGGGGGCTACCAGAATGAGCAGTTCTTC.

The chain couples TRBV9 to TRBJ2-7; D possibly corresponds to TRBD1 (5 bases). V lost 4 bases and J lost 4, with 12 bases in between. Germline-derived CDR1 and CDR2 are SGDLS and YYNGEE. The CDR3 is 13 amino acids. The CDR3: CASSPGRGYEQYF. The CDR3 nucleotides are TGTGCCAGCAGCCCAGGTAGGGGTTACGAGCAGTACTTC.

This chain connects TRBV6-5 to TRBJ2-7; 10 positions agree with TRBD1. The CDR3 runs 15 residues. Germline V lookup: CDR1 MNHEY, CDR2 SVGAGI. V shed 0 bases and J 7 bases; nucleotides not matched to a gene: 6. This CDR3 is CASSYSGTGVWEQYF. The CDR3 DNA follows: TGTGCCAGCAGTTACTCAGGGACAGGGGTATGGGAGCAGTACTTC.

The rearrangement uses TRBV11-2 and TRBJ1-1; D unclear. In germline, CDR1 is SGHAT, CDR2 FQNNGV. This CDR3 region has 14 residues. With 1 base removed from V and 6 bases from J, the gap between germline ends came to 12 bases. The CDR3 reads CASSLGGGMAEAFF. The CDR3 DNA is TGTGCCAGCAGCTTAGGCGGCGGAATGGCTGAAGCTTTCTTT.

The chain employs TRBV6-5 and TRBJ2-4; D remains unclear. The ends were cut back, 2 bases at V and 0 bases at J, with 8 bases in the middle. Germline CDR1 and CDR2: MNHEY and SVGAGI. The CDR3 totals 15 residues. CDR3 nucleotide sequence: TGTGCCAGCAGTTACACCCGGAGAGCCAAAAACATTCAGTACTTC. Protein sequence: CASSYTRRAKNIQYF.

The chain uses TRBV4-1 and TRBJ2-2, with D possibly called TRBD1 or TRBD2 (5 bases each). Per germline, CDR1 MGHRA and CDR2 YSYEKL. The CDR3 is 18 amino acids. Trimming shortened V by 4 bases and J by 1 base, and 19 bases separated the two germline ends. The CDR3 DNA sequence: TGCGCCAGCAGCCGACAATTAAATCGGGGCCGGAACACCGGGGAGCTGTTTTTT. This translates into CASSRQLNRGRNTGELFF.

V usage is TRBV19 and J usage is TRBJ1-5, with a tentative D call TRBD1 (5 bases). CDR1 is LNHDA, CDR2 SQIVND, per germline (reference sequence). The V end was cut by 3 bases, the J end by 0 bases, with 12 bases between. This CDR3 has 16 amino acids. The CDR3 reads CASSIQDRYSNQPQHF. CDR3 coding DNA: TGTGCCAGTAGTATCCAAGACAGATATAGCAATCAGCCCCAGCATTTT.

The genes are TRBV5-1 and TRBJ2-1, with 10 bases aligning to TRBD1. The CDR3 is 14 residues long. Looked up from germline, CDR1 is SGHRS and CDR2 is YFSETQ. V lost 2 bases, J lost 6 bases, and 2 bases stayed unmatched. As DNA, the CDR3 is TGCGCCAGCAGCTTTTGGACAGGGGGCAATGAGCAGTTCTTC. This gives the protein CASSFWTGGNEQFF.